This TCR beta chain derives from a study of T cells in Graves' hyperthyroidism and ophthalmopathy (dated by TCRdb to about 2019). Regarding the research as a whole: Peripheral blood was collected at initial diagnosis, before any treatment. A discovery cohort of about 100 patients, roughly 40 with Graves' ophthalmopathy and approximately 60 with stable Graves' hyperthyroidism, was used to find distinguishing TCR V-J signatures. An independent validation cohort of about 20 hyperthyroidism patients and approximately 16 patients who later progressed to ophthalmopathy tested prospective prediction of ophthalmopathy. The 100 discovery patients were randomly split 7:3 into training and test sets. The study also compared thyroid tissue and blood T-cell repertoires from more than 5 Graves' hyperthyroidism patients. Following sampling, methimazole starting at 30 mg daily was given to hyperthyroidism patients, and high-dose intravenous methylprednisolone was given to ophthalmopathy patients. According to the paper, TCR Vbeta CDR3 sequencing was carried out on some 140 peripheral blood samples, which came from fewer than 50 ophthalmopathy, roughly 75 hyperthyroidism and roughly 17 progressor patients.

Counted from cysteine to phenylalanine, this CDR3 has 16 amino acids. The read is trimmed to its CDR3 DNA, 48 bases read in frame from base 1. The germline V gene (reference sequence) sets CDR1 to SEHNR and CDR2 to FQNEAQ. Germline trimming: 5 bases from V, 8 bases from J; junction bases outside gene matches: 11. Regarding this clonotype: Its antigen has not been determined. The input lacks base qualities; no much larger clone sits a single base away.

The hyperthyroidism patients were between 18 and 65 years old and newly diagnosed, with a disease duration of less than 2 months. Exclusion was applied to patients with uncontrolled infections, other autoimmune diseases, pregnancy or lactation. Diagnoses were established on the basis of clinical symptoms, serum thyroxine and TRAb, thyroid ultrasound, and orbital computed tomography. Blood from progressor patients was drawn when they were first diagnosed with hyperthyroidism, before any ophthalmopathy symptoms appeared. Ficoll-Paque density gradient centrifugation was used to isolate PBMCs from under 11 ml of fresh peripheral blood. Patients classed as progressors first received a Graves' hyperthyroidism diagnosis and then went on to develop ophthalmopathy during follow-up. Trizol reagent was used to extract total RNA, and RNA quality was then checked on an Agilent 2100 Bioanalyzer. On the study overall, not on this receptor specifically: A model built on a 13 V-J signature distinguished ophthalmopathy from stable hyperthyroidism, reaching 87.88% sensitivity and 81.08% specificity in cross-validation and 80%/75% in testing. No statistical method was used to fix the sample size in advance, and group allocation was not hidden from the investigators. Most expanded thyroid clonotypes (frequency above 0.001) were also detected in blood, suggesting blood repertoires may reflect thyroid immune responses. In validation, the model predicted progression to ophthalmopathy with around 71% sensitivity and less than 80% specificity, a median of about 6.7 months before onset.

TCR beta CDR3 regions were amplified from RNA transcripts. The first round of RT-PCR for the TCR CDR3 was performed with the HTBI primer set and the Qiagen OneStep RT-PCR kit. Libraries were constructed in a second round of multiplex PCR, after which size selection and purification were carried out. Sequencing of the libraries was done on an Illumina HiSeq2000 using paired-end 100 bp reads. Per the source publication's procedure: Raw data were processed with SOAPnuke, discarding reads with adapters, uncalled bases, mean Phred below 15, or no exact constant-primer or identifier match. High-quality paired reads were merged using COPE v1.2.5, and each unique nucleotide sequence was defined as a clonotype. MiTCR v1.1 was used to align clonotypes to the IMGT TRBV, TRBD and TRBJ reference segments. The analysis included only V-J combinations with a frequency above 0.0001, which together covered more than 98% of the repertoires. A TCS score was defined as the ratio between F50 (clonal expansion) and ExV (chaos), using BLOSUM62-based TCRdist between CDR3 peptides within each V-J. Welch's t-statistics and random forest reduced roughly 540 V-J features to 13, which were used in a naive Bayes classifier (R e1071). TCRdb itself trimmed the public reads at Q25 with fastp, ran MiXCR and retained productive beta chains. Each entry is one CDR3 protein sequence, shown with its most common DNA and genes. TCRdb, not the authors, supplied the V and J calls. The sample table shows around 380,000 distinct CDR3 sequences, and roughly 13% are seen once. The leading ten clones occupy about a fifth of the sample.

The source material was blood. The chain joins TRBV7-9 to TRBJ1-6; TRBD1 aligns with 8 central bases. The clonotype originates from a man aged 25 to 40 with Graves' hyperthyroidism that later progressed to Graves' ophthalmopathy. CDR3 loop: CASSQTGDFRHSPLHF. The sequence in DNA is TGTGCCAGCAGCCAGACAGGGGATTTTCGGCATTCACCCCTCCACTTT.